This TCR beta chain was retrieved from a study of blood T cell repertoires in COVID-19. As handled by the study authors: Reference gene primer amplification in the assay estimated nucleated cell counts. Data came from immunoSEQ multiplex PCR; TCRdb stores just in-frame clones and leaves some out. V, J and clone size were drawn from that table, and D and trimming were deduced from the DNA. The sample holds about 330,000 clones, approximately 88% seen once. The CDR3 is made up of 15 amino acids. Germline loops: CDR1 SGHVS, CDR2 FQNEAQ. The V gene lost 0 bases and the J gene lost 4 bases, with 12 bases spanning the gap. Participants' reported clinical history set cohort assignment. Each recovered donor of Cohort 3 presented with two negative PCRs, clearance, or symptom resolution.

This TCR was sampled from a man aged 25 to 40 who had recovered from COVID-19. The gene calls are TRBV7-8 and TRBJ1-2; TRBD1 is a possible D gene (6 bases). Sequenced input: PBMCs or T cells enriched from blood (not recorded which). In nucleotides, the CDR3 is TGTGCCAGCAGCTTAGCGGACTGGGGGCTCTATGGCTACACCTTC. Encoded protein: CASSLADWGLYGYTF.